What follows describes a single T cell receptor (beta chain). The entry originates in a study of OX40 agonist ivuxolimab in advanced cancers. Clones were read by immunoSEQ multiplex PCR, and TCRdb kept only the in-frame ones, dropping some. The sample lists roughly 77,000 clones, 92% occurring once. The germline V gene encodes CDR1 SGHRS and CDR2 YFSETQ. Trimming took 0 bases from V and 6 from J; bases not matched to a gene: 5. The CDR3 sequence is 15 residues long. No patient had autoimmune disease or received systemic immunosuppression. This clonotype was sampled from an adult with an advanced solid tumor such as melanoma, head and neck, liver or kidney cancer. This chain connects TRBV5-1 to TRBJ2-3; the match to TRBD2 covers 9 bases. The sample here was CD4+ or CD8+ T cells sorted from blood, taken in a trial of the OX40 agonist ivuxolimab. CDR3 sequence reads: CASSLAGTSIDTQYF. For the CDR3, the DNA is TGCGCCAGCAGCTTGGCCGGGACTAGCATTGATACGCAGTATTTT.